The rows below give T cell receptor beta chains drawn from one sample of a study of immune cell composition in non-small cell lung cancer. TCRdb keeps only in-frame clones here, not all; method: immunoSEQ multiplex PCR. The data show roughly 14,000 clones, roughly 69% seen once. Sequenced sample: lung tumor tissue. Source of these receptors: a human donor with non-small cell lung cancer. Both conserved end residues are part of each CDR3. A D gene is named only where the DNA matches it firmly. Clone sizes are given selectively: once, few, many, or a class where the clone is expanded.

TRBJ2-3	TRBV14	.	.	TGTGCCAGCGCCCCGTTGGGGCAGGCCAGCACAGATACGCAGTATTTT	CASAPLGQASTDTQYF
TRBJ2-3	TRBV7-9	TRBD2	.	TGTGCCAGCAGCTTAGAAGCGGGGGGCGCCGCAGATACGCAGTATTTT	CASSLEAGGAADTQYF
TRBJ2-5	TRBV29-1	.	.	TGCAGCGTTATAAAGGGGATCCAAGAGACCCAGTACTTC	CSVIKGIQETQYF
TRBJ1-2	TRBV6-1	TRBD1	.	TGTGCCAGCAGGGGGGGACAGGGGGCTTACTATGGCTACACCTTC	CASRGGQGAYYGYTF
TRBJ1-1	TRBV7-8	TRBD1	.	TGTGCCAGCAGCCCAGGACAGGGAATGAACACTGAAGCTTTCTTT	CASSPGQGMNTEAFF
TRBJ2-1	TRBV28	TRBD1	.	TGTGCCAGCAGTTTTGGGGGGTTTACAGGGGGCAGTGAGCAGTTCTTC	CASSFGGFTGGSEQFF
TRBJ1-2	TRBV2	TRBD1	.	TGTGCCAGCAGCTTCAGCTGGGACAGGGGTAACTATGGCTACACCTTC	CASSFSWDRGNYGYTF
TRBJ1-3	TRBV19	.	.	TGTGCCGTAGTCGCCTCGAGTAGAAACACCATATATTTT	CAVVASSRNTIYF
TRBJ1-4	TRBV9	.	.	TGTGCCAGTGCTGTAGGGGGGGAATCGGAAAAACTGTTTTTT	CASAVGGESEKLFF
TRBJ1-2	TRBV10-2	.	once	TGCGCCAGCATGCAGGATGCCTATGGCTACACCTTC	CASMQDAYGYTF
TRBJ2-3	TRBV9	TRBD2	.	TGTGCCAGCAGCGTCACATTGGTGGCTAGCGGGGGAGGAGATACGCAGTATTTT	CASSVTLVASGGGDTQYF
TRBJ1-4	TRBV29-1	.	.	TGCAGCGTTGAAGGAGGGATCCTCGGTGAAAAACTGTTTTTT	CSVEGGILGEKLFF
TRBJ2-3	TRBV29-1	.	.	TGCAGCGTCGCCAGGGGAAACACAGATACGCAGTATTTT	CSVARGNTDTQYF
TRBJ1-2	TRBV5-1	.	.	TGCGCCAGCAGTTTGGACACCGTCTATGGCTACACCTTC	CASSLDTVYGYTF
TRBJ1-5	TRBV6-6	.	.	TGTGCCAGCAGTTACTCGAGTGGCGGTAGCGGGCCCCAGCATTTT	CASSYSSGGSGPQHF
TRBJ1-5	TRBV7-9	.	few	TGTGCCAGCAGCTTAAACTCCGCCAGGAATCAGCCCCAGCATTTT	CASSLNSARNQPQHF
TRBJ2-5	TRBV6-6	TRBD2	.	TGTGCCAGCAGTTACCGGACTAGCGGGGGAGAGACCCAGTACTTC	CASSYRTSGGETQYF
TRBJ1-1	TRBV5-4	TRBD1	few	TGTGCCAGCAGCCCGAGACAGGGTCGGGACACTGAAGCTTTCTTT	CASSPRQGRDTEAFF
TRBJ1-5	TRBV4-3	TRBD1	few	TGCGCCAGCAGCCAAAGAACAGGGGGCATTCAGCCCCAGCATTTT	CASSQRTGGIQPQHF
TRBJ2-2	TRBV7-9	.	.	TGTGCCAGCAGCACATGGGGGGGCCGAAGCGGGGAGCTGTTTTTT	CASSTWGGRSGELFF
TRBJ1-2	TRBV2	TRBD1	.	TGTGCCAGCAGTGTCCACGACAGGGCAATTTCCTATGGCTACACCTTC	CASSVHDRAISYGYTF
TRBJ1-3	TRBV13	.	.	TGTGCCAGCAGCTTATCCCCGTTTAGGTCCTCTTGGCCACGCGCGGCCAGTAGAAACACCATATATTTT	CASSLSPFRSSWPRAASRNTIYF
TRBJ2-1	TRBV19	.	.	TGTGCCAGTAGTATGTCAAGCCCTGGTGAGCAGTTCTTC	CASSMSSPGEQFF
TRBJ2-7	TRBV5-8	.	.	TGTGCCAGCACAAGACAGTACGAGCAGTACTTC	CASTRQYEQYF
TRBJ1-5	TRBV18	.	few	TGTGCCAGCTCACCACCGCTGATCCCCGGGGGTAGCAATCAGCCCCAGCATTTT	CASSPPLIPGGSNQPQHF
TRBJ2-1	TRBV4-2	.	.	TGTGCCAGCAGCCAACAGGGAATTGAGAATGAGCAGTTCTTC	CASSQQGIENEQFF
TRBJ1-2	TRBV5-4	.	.	TGTGCCAGCAGCTTGATCCAGGGAGGCTACACCTTC	CASSLIQGGYTF
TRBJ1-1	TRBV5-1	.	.	TGCGCCAGCAGCTTGGTTCCGGGGCGGGAGGACACTGAAGCTTTCTTT	CASSLVPGREDTEAFF
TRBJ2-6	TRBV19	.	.	TGTGCCAGTACCCATAACGTCGGGGCTGGGGCCAACGTCCTGACTTTC	CASTHNVGAGANVLTF
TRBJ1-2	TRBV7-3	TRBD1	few	TGTGCCAGCAGCACCGGGACAGGGGTACTTAACTATGGCTACACCTTC	CASSTGTGVLNYGYTF
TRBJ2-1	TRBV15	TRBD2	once	TGTGCCACCTACGGCGGGGGGGCCCTCTACAATGAGCAGTTCTTC	CATYGGGALYNEQFF
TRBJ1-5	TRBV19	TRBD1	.	TGTGCCAGTAGCTCGACAGGGATGCAGCCCCAGCATTTT	CASSSTGMQPQHF
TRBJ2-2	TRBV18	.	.	TGTGCCAGCTCAGATTTAGGAGCGAACACCGGGGAGCTGTTTTTT	CASSDLGANTGELFF
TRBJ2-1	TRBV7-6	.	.	TGTGCCAGCAGCTCGACAATTGCGGGGGAGCAGTTCTTC	CASSSTIAGEQFF
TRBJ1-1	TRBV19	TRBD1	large	TGTGCCAGTAGTATGCCGGGACAGTTCACTGAAGCTTTCTTT	CASSMPGQFTEAFF
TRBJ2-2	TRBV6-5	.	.	TGTGCCAGCAGTTACGGGTGGAGGGCTGCCGGGGAGCTGTTTTTT	CASSYGWRAAGELFF
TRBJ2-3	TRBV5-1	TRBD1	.	TGCGCCAGCAGCTTTACAGGGGGCGTTGGGACGGATACGCAGTATTTT	CASSFTGGVGTDTQYF
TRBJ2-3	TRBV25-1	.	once	TGTGCCAGCAGTGAATCCCTATTACAGGTAGATAGCACAGATACGCAGTATTTT	CASSESLLQVDSTDTQYF